This paragraph reports one TCR beta chain. This sample is part of a study of blood T cell repertoires in COVID-19. About the study: COVID-19 samples, acute and convalescent, were from the United States, Italy and Spain. Sample material is recorded as cDNA or gDNA derived from T cells, B-cell-depleted T cells, or PBMCs.

This CDR3 comprises 16 residues. Trimming cost V 6 bases and J 2 bases, with 19 bases left between them. CDR1 is SNHLY and CDR2 is FYNNEI in the germline V gene. In the source study's methods: Reference gene primer amplification gave estimated nucleated cell counts. Sequenced by immunoSEQ multiplex PCR; TCRdb stores in-frame clones only, minus some. V and J calls and clone size are given by that table; D and trimming were obtained from the DNA. This table has approximately 230,000 clones, about 90% appearing once. Sequencing was done on a sample of peripheral blood. This receptor was taken from a man between 18 and 29 years old with active or convalescent COVID-19. This sequence joins TRBV2 and TRBJ2-5; possibly TRBD2 for D (6 bases). CDR3 sequence reads: CASRARDSKGQETQYF. CDR3 coding DNA: TGTGCCAGCAGGGCCCGGGACTCCAAGGGGCAAGAGACCCAGTACTTC.